A selection of T cell receptor beta chains follows, all from one sample in a study of blood T cell repertoires in COVID-19. This table comes from immunoSEQ multiplex PCR, and its TCRdb copy is limited to in-frame clones, with some not included. The table has more than 100,000 clones, approximately 87% seen once; the top ten hold about 2%. Specimen: peripheral blood. The receptors come from a man between 70 and 80 years old with active COVID-19. The CDR3 runs from the conserved cysteine through the conserved F or W. D genes are given only for firm matches. Where a row states a size, it is once, few, many or the class of an expanded clone; other rows omit it.

- | 17 | - | TRBJ2-1 | TRBV15 | TGTGCCACCAGCAGAGATACCCCGGGGAGCTTCGACAATGAGCAGTTCTTC | CATSRDTPGSFDNEQFF
- | 15 | - | TRBJ1-1 | TRBV4-3 | TGCGCCAGCAGCCAAGATGACAGGCCCAACACTGAAGCTTTCTTT | CASSQDDRPNTEAFF
- | 16 | - | TRBJ2-1 | TRBV27 | TGTGCCAGCGGAGCCAGCGGGTCCAGCTCCTACAATGAGCAGTTCTTC | CASGASGSSSYNEQFF
TRBD2 | 16 | - | TRBJ2-7 | TRBV18 | TGTGCCAGCTCACCGGGACTAGCGGACTTGGCCTACGAGCAGTACTTC | CASSPGLADLAYEQYF
- | 12 | - | TRBJ1-5 | TRBV20-1 | TGCAGTGCTAGTCGTAGCAATCAGCCCCAGCATTTT | CSASRSNQPQHF
- | 13 | - | TRBJ2-7 | TRBV6-5 | TGTGCCAGCAGTAGGACAGTCTCCTACGAGCAGTACTTC | CASSRTVSYEQYF
TRBD1 | 13 | - | TRBJ2-3 | TRBV5-1 | TGCGCCAGCGGGACAGGGGGGACAGATACGCAGTATTTT | CASGTGGTDTQYF
- | 13 | - | TRBJ1-1 | TRBV28 | TGTGCCAGCACCTTCGACGGGTACACTGAAGCTTTCTTT | CASTFDGYTEAFF
- | 14 | - | TRBJ2-3 | TRBV14 | TGTGCCAGCAGCGTGACTAGGAGGGACTATACGCAGTATTTT | CASSVTRRDYTQYF
TRBD1 | 14 | - | TRBJ1-1 | TRBV5-1 | TGCGCCAGCAGCGGGGGACAGGGGGACGTTCTGGCTTTCTTT | CASSGGQGDVLAFF
TRBD1 | 14 | - | TRBJ2-7 | TRBV6-5 | TGTGCCAGCAGTAAAAGGACAGGGGGCTACGAGCAGTACTTC | CASSKRTGGYEQYF
TRBD1 | 16 | once | TRBJ1-2 | TRBV5-4 | TGTGCCAGCAGCCCACGATCGGGACAGGGGGACTATGGCTACACCTTC | CASSPRSGQGDYGYTF
TRBD1 | 13 | - | TRBJ1-5 | TRBV7-2 | TGTGCCAGCAGTTACAGGGGGAATCAGCCCCAGCATTTT | CASSYRGNQPQHF
- | 15 | - | TRBJ2-1 | TRBV6-5 | TGTGCCAGCAGTACGGCTAGCGATCTCTACAATGAGCAGTTCTTC | CASSTASDLYNEQFF
TRBD1 | 13 | - | TRBJ1-2 | TRBV5-4 | TGTGCCAGCAGCTCCCAGGGGGTAGATGGCTACACCTTC | CASSSQGVDGYTF
TRBD1 | 14 | few | TRBJ2-7 | TRBV5-1 | TGCGCCAGCAGCGCTGACAGGGGGCTCTACGAGCAGTACTTC | CASSADRGLYEQYF
- | 14 | once | TRBJ1-2 | TRBV11-2 | TGTGCCAGCAGTTCCAGGGCGGGGGGCTATGGCTACACCTTC | CASSSRAGGYGYTF
TRBD2 | 14 | - | TRBJ2-7 | TRBV2 | TGTGCCAGCAGTCGACCATTAGCGGGGGACGAGCAGTACTTC | CASSRPLAGDEQYF
- | 13 | - | TRBJ2-7 | TRBV7-2 | TGTGCCAGCAGCTTAGGCAGGGACTACGAGCAGTACTTC | CASSLGRDYEQYF
TRBD2 | 15 | - | TRBJ2-7 | TRBV9 | TGTGCCAGCAGCCCCAGACTAGCGGTCTCCTACGAGCAGTACTTC | CASSPRLAVSYEQYF
TRBD1 | 15 | few | TRBJ1-3 | TRBV3-1/TRBV3-2 | TGTGCCAGCAGCCAGGAAGACAGGGCTGGAAACACCATATATTTT | CASSQEDRAGNTIYF
- | 13 | - | TRBJ2-7 | TRBV6-2/TRBV6-3 | TGTGCCAGCAGTATGGACACTACCTACGAGCAGTACTTC | CASSMDTTYEQYF
- | 14 | - | TRBJ2-3 | TRBV5-1 | TGCGCCAGCAGCCTTAGAGATGGCACAGATACGCAGTATTTT | CASSLRDGTDTQYF
- | 14 | few | TRBJ2-7 | TRBV5-1 | TGCGCCAGCAGCCCCGAGGTCCCACCTAACGAGCAGTACTTC | CASSPEVPPNEQYF
TRBD1 | 17 | - | TRBJ1-1 | TRBV6-2/TRBV6-3 | TGTGCCAGCAGTAGCCCCTTCGGACAGGGGAGGAACACTGAAGCTTTCTTT | CASSSPFGQGRNTEAFF
- | 15 | - | TRBJ2-7 | TRBV7-2 | TGTGCCAGCAGCTTGCGAACTAATCCCTCCTACGAGCAGTACTTC | CASSLRTNPSYEQYF
TRBD1 | 15 | - | TRBJ2-6 | TRBV27 | TGTGCCAGCAGTTTAACAGGGGTTGGGGCCAACGTCCTGACTTTC | CASSLTGVGANVLTF
- | 16 | - | TRBJ1-2 | TRBV25-1 | TGTGCCAGCAGTGGGGTCAGGGGAAAGGAATCTTATGGCTACACCTTC | CASSGVRGKESYGYTF
- | 19 | - | TRBJ2-5 | TRBV15 | TGTGCCACCAGCAGAGGGGGCACCTCGACAGGGAGGTACCAAGAGACCCAGTACTTC | CATSRGGTSTGRYQETQYF
- | 14 | - | TRBJ2-2 | TRBV29-1 | TGCAGCGTTGGCGGGGTGCCGAACACCGGGGAGCTGTTTTTT | CSVGGVPNTGELFF
- | 12 | few | TRBJ2-2 | TRBV30 | TGTGCCTGGAGCCCGCGGACCGGGGAGCTGTTTTTT | CAWSPRTGELFF
TRBD1 | 15 | once | TRBJ2-1 | TRBV18 | TGTGCCAGCTCAGTCGAGACAGGGGGGAGAGGGGAGCAGTTCTTC | CASSVETGGRGEQFF
TRBD1 | 16 | - | TRBJ1-6 | TRBV11-2 | TGTGCCAGCAGCCCACAGGGGGCCACCTATAATTCACCCCTCCACTTT | CASSPQGATYNSPLHF
TRBD2 | 19 | - | TRBJ2-7 | TRBV5-5 | TGTGCCAGCAGCTTCGGAATAGCGGGTCCTAGCGGGGTTTCCTACGAGCAGTACTTC | CASSFGIAGPSGVSYEQYF
- | 16 | once | TRBJ2-5 | TRBV11-2 | TGTGCCAGCAGCTTAGGCAGGGATGCCCGCCAAGAGACCCAGTACTTC | CASSLGRDARQETQYF
- | 16 | - | TRBJ2-2 | TRBV5-5 | TGTGCCAGCAGCTTGGTAGGCAGGGGAGGGGCCGGGGAGCTGTTTTTT | CASSLVGRGGAGELFF
TRBD1 | 15 | - | TRBJ2-7 | TRBV9 | TGTGCCAGCAGCGGTTCCGGGACAGGGGACCACGAGCAGTACTTC | CASSGSGTGDHEQYF
TRBD1 | 15 | - | TRBJ2-7 | TRBV11-2 | TGTGCCAGCAGGGACTACCGGGACAGGGACTACGAGCAGTACTTC | CASRDYRDRDYEQYF
- | 14 | - | TRBJ2-5 | TRBV6-6 | TGTGCCAGCAGTTACGGATCAGGGGCGGAGACCCAGTACTTC | CASSYGSGAETQYF
TRBD1 | 15 | - | TRBJ2-5 | TRBV7-3 | TGTGCCAGCAGCCTTGGGACAGGGGCTGGAGAGACCCAGTACTTC | CASSLGTGAGETQYF
- | 15 | - | TRBJ2-1 | TRBV11-2 | TGTGCCAGCAGCTTCCGGCAGGTGATCTACAATGAGCAGTTCTTC | CASSFRQVIYNEQFF
TRBD1 | 15 | - | TRBJ2-7 | TRBV24-1 | TGTGCCACCAGTGGCGCCCGGGACAGACAAGACGAGCAGTACTTC | CATSGARDRQDEQYF
TRBD1 | 13 | - | TRBJ1-3 | TRBV30 | TGTGCCTGGAGCCAGGGGGTTGGAAACACCATATATTTT | CAWSQGVGNTIYF
TRBD2 | 15 | - | TRBJ2-7 | TRBV23-1 | TGCGCCAGCAGGTGTAGCGGGAGTCAACCCAGCGAGCAGTACTTC | CASRCSGSQPSEQYF
TRBD2 | 15 | - | TRBJ2-7 | TRBV28 | TGTGCCAGCAGTTTAAAGGTAGCGGGAACCTACGAGCAGTACTTC | CASSLKVAGTYEQYF
- | 15 | once | TRBJ2-2 | TRBV5-1 | TGCGCCAGCAGCGCCCTTACAGGGAACACCGGGGAGCTGTTTTTT | CASSALTGNTGELFF
- | 13 | - | TRBJ2-1 | TRBV4-1 | TGCGCCAGCAGCCAAGGACTAATAGATGAGCAGTTCTTC | CASSQGLIDEQFF
TRBD1 | 18 | - | TRBJ2-6 | TRBV27 | TGTGCCAGCAGTTTACTAGGACAGGGGAGGTCTGGGGCCAACGTCCTGACTTTC | CASSLLGQGRSGANVLTF
TRBD2 | 17 | - | TRBJ2-3 | TRBV9 | TGTGCCAGCAGCCTGAAGGGACTAGCGGGAGGAAGAGATACGCAGTATTTT | CASSLKGLAGGRDTQYF
TRBD1 | 14 | - | TRBJ1-2 | TRBV7-9 | TGTGCCAGCAGCCTTCGGACAGGGGCGAACGGCTACACCTTC | CASSLRTGANGYTF
TRBD2 | 13 | - | TRBJ2-5 | TRBV30 | TGTGCCTCCTCCGGGAGGACCATGGAGACCCAGTACTTC | CASSGRTMETQYF
- | 16 | - | TRBJ2-2 | TRBV28 | TGTGCCAGCAGTTCCAAACAGGGGACTCGCACCGGGGAGCTGTTTTTT | CASSSKQGTRTGELFF
TRBD1 | 15 | - | TRBJ1-1 | TRBV5-1 | TGCGCCAGCAGCTTACCGGGACAGGGGAACACTGAAGCTTTCTTT | CASSLPGQGNTEAFF
TRBD2 | 17 | - | TRBJ2-2 | TRBV2 | TGTGCCAGCACCGGGACTAGCGGGAGCGCGAACACCGGGGAGCTGTTTTTT | CASTGTSGSANTGELFF
- | 16 | - | TRBJ1-1 | TRBV18 | TGTGCCAGCTCACCACAGGGGAGGGGGACAAACACTGAAGCTTTCTTT | CASSPQGRGTNTEAFF
- | 13 | - | TRBJ2-7 | TRBV5-1 | TGCGCCAGCAGCTTGACAGGGCTCAGCGAGCAGTACTTC | CASSLTGLSEQYF
TRBD1 | 13 | - | TRBJ2-7 | TRBV28 | TGTGCCAGCCGCGGACAGGGGAGGTACGAGCAGTACTTC | CASRGQGRYEQYF
TRBD2 | 14 | - | TRBJ2-7 | TRBV30 | TGTGCCTGGGCCAAGAGCGGGAGTAAGTACGAGCAGTACTTC | CAWAKSGSKYEQYF
TRBD2 | 14 | - | TRBJ2-5 | TRBV2 | TGTGCCAGCAGTGATGTGGGAGGGGAAGAGACCCAGTACTTC | CASSDVGGEETQYF